Listed below are T cell receptor beta chains from one sample, sequenced in a study of cytomegalovirus exposure and HLA in healthy donors. Only in-frame clones appear in the TCRdb table, and some are missing; sequencing was by immunoSEQ multiplex PCR. The sample carries 200,000 to 250,000 clones, over 80% recorded once. Sample: PBMCs. The receptors originated from a boy aged 2 to 9 in good health and CMV-seronegative. The CDR3 runs from the conserved cysteine through the conserved F or W. A D gene is named only where the DNA matches it firmly. Only some rows state a clone size, as once, few, many or a class for expanded clones.

clone size	V gene	J gene	D gene	CDR3 protein	CDR3 DNA
NA	TRBV7-9	TRBJ2-1	TRBD2	CASSFLAGGLGGEQFF	TGTGCCAGCAGCTTCCTAGCGGGGGGGCTTGGTGGTGAGCAGTTCTTC
few	TRBV2	TRBJ1-3	NA	CASSGTATSGNTIYF	TGTGCCAGCAGTGGGACAGCCACCTCTGGAAACACCATATATTTT
few	TRBV7-6	TRBJ1-2	NA	CASSLARDYGYTF	TGTGCCAGCAGCTTGGCCCGGGACTATGGCTACACCTTC
NA	TRBV7-9	TRBJ2-3	TRBD2	CSSSTPQTSGRAEDTQYF	TGTTCCAGCAGCACCCCCCAGACTAGCGGGAGGGCCGAAGATACGCAGTATTTT
NA	TRBV6-5	TRBJ2-7	NA	CASSRDYEQYF	TGTGCCAGCAGTCGAGACTACGAGCAGTACTTC
NA	TRBV30	TRBJ1-2	TRBD1	CAWSSNRGPYGYTF	TGTGCCTGGAGTTCCAACAGGGGGCCCTATGGCTACACCTTC
NA	TRBV5-1	TRBJ2-3	TRBD2	CASALGTSQDTQYF	TGCGCCAGCGCTCTCGGGACTAGCCAAGATACGCAGTATTTT
NA	TRBV5-1	TRBJ2-1	TRBD2	CASREAGGRYNEQFF	TGCGCCAGCAGGGAAGCGGGGGGCCGATACAATGAGCAGTTCTTC
NA	TRBV15	TRBJ2-3	TRBD2	CATSGGGEDTQYF	TGTGCCACCAGCGGCGGGGGGGAAGATACGCAGTATTTT
NA	TRBV5-4	TRBJ2-2	NA	CASSLSLSDTGELFF	TGTGCCAGCAGCTTGTCGTTGTCGGACACCGGGGAGCTGTTTTTT
once	TRBV25-1	TRBJ1-6	NA	CASSGREGYNSPLHF	TGTGCCAGCAGTGGCAGGGAGGGGTATAATTCACCCCTCCACTTT
NA	TRBV7-9	TRBJ2-2	NA	CASSPEGLPTGELFF	TGTGCCAGCAGCCCGGAGGGACTTCCCACCGGGGAGCTGTTTTTT
once	TRBV7-3	TRBJ1-1	NA	CASSREKNTEAFF	TGTGCCAGCAGCCGAGAAAAGAACACTGAAGCTTTCTTT
NA	TRBV19	TRBJ2-5	NA	CAVGLHQETQYF	TGTGCCGTGGGGCTACATCAAGAGACCCAGTACTTC
NA	TRBV19	TRBJ2-5	NA	CASSDEGEETQYF	TGTGCCAGTAGTGACGAGGGGGAAGAGACCCAGTACTTC
NA	TRBV6-1	TRBJ2-5	TRBD2	CASSEPIAGGPGETQYF	TGTGCCAGCAGTGAACCCATAGCGGGAGGGCCGGGAGAGACCCAGTACTTC
few	TRBV4-1	TRBJ1-1	NA	CASSQRIPEMNTEAFF	TGCGCCAGCAGCCAGCGGATCCCTGAAATGAACACTGAAGCTTTCTTT
NA	TRBV29-1	TRBJ2-1	NA	CSVEDIPRVNSYNEQFF	TGCAGCGTTGAAGATATTCCCCGGGTGAACTCCTACAATGAGCAGTTCTTC
NA	TRBV6-1	TRBJ1-5	NA	CASSVMGLRNQPQHF	TGTGCCAGCAGTGTCATGGGGCTTCGCAATCAGCCCCAGCATTTT
once	TRBV10-2	TRBJ2-5	TRBD1	CASSESWTGVETQYF	TGCGCCAGCAGTGAGTCTTGGACAGGGGTTGAGACCCAGTACTTC
NA	TRBV5-1	TRBJ2-3	NA	CASSLAGFEADTQYF	TGCGCCAGCAGCTTGGCAGGGTTCGAGGCAGATACGCAGTATTTT
once	TRBV9	TRBJ2-5	TRBD2	CASSVGLAGAGYQETQYF	TGTGCCAGCAGCGTAGGGCTAGCGGGGGCCGGGTACCAAGAGACCCAGTACTTC
NA	TRBV7-2	TRBJ2-6	TRBD1	CASSPRTGSLSGANVLTF	TGTGCCAGCAGCCCCAGGACAGGTTCGCTCTCTGGGGCCAACGTCCTGACTTTC
once	TRBV9	TRBJ1-1	TRBD1	CASSTTGRNTEAFF	TGTGCCAGCAGCACGACAGGGCGGAACACTGAAGCTTTCTTT
once	TRBV27	TRBJ1-4	NA	CASSSRAAGEEKLFF	TGTGCCAGCAGTTCACGGGCGGCAGGGGAAGAAAAACTGTTTTTT
once	TRBV25-1	TRBJ2-1	NA	CASTGLTGYNEQFF	TGTGCCAGCACTGGCCTGACTGGATACAATGAGCAGTTCTTC
few	TRBV5-1	TRBJ2-1	TRBD2	CASSFRLAGAEEQFF	TGCGCCAGCAGCTTCCGACTAGCGGGGGCCGAGGAGCAGTTCTTC
once	TRBV9	TRBJ2-7	TRBD1	CASSVETGGAYEQYF	TGTGCCAGCAGCGTAGAGACAGGGGGGGCCTACGAGCAGTACTTC
NA	TRBV5-5	TRBJ2-1	NA	CASSLPGHRRPGQNEQFF	TGTGCCAGCAGCTTGCCCGGACATCGGCGCCCGGGCCAGAATGAGCAGTTCTTC
NA	TRBV1	TRBJ2-1	NA	CTSSHNGGSSYNEQFF	TGCACCAGCAGCCATAACGGCGGGAGCTCCTACAATGAGCAGTTCTTC
NA	TRBV6-1	TRBJ2-6	NA	CASSEAKGAGANVLTF	TGTGCCAGCAGTGAAGCGAAGGGGGCTGGGGCCAACGTCCTGACTTTC
once	TRBV2	TRBJ2-5	NA	CASSTEGWRQETQYF	TGTGCCAGCAGTACCGAGGGCTGGCGCCAAGAGACCCAGTACTTC
NA	TRBV27	TRBJ2-2	NA	CASSLWTTNTGELFF	TGTGCCAGCAGTTTGTGGACTACGAACACCGGGGAGCTGTTTTTT
few	TRBV27	TRBJ2-7	TRBD2	CASSGRGGRPSYEQYF	TGTGCCAGCAGCGGCCGTGGCGGGAGGCCCTCCTACGAGCAGTACTTC
NA	TRBV4-2	TRBJ2-5	NA	CASSQDTGRETQYF	TGTGCCAGCAGCCAAGATACAGGGCGAGAGACCCAGTACTTC
NA	TRBV7-3	TRBJ1-1	NA	CASSLGGGNTEAFF	TGTGCCAGCAGCTTGGGAGGGGGGAACACTGAAGCTTTCTTT
NA	TRBV25-1	TRBJ2-7	NA	CASSEWGVREQYF	TGTGCCAGCAGTGAATGGGGGGTGAGGGAGCAGTACTTC
NA	TRBV5-8	TRBJ2-5	NA	CASRPGQGGAKAETQYF	TGTGCCAGCAGACCCGGACAGGGAGGGGCCAAGGCGGAGACCCAGTACTTC
few	TRBV28	TRBJ2-7	TRBD2	CASSFLAGTYEQYF	TGTGCCAGCAGTTTCCTAGCGGGGACCTACGAGCAGTACTTC
few	TRBV7-6	TRBJ2-7	NA	CASSSVVAPSYEQYF	TGTGCCAGCAGCTCGGTCGTAGCGCCTTCCTACGAGCAGTACTTC
NA	TRBV23-1	TRBJ1-4	TRBD1	CASRNDRGNEKLFF	TGCGCCAGCAGAAACGACAGGGGAAACGAAAAACTGTTTTTT
NA	TRBV6-1	TRBJ2-3	TRBD2	CASSGTSGSYTQYF	TGTGCCAGCAGTGGGACTAGCGGGAGTTATACGCAGTATTTT
NA	TRBV5-1	TRBJ2-7	TRBD1	CASSAAGGYEQYF	TGCGCCAGCAGCGCGGCAGGGGGCTACGAGCAGTACTTC
NA	TRBV14	TRBJ2-1	TRBD2	CASSLLAGGPYNEQFF	TGTGCCAGCAGCCTACTAGCGGGAGGGCCCTACAATGAGCAGTTCTTC
NA	TRBV30	TRBJ2-1	NA	CAWSVGRVNEQFF	TGTGCCTGGAGTGTAGGCAGGGTAAATGAGCAGTTCTTC